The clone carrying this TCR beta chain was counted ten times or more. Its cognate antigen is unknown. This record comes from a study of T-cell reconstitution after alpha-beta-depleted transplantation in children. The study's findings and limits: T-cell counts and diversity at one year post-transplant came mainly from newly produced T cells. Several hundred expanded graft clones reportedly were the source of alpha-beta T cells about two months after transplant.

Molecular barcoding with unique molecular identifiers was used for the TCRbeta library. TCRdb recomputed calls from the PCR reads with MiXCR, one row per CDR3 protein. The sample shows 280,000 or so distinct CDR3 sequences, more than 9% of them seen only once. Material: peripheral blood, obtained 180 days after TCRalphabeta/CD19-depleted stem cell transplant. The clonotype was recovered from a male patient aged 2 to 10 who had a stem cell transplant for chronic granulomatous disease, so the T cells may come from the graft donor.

The CDR3: CASSLNFGGRGSEQYF. The CDR3 DNA is TGTGCCAGCAGCTTAAATTTCGGAGGAAGAGGCAGCGAGCAGTACTTC. The gene calls are TRBV7-6 and TRBJ2-7; a weak D match, TRBD2 (5 bases). The germline V and J ends were trimmed by 2 bases and 6 bases, with 20 bases remaining between them. The CDR3 runs to 16 residues. Germline V gene lookup returns CDR1 SGHVS and CDR2 FNYEAQ.